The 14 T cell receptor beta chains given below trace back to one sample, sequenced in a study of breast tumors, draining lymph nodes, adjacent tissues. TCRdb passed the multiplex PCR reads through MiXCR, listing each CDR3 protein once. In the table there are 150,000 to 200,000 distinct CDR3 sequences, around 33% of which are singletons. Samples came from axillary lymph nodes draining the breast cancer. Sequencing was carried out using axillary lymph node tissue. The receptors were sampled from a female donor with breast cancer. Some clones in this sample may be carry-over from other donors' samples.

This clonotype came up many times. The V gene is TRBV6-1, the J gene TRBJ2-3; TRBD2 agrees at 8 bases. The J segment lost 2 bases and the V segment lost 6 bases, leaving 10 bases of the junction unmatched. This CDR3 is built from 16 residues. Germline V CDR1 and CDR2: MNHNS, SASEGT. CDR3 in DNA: TGTGCCAGCAGGTCGACGGGGGGGGGATTCACAGATACGCAGTATTTT. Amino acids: CASRSTGGGFTDTQYF.

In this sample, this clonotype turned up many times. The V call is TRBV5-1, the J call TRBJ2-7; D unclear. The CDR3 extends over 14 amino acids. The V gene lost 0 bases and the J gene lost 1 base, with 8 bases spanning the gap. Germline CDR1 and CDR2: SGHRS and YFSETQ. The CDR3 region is CASSLASRSYEQYF. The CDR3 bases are TGCGCCAGCAGCTTGGCTTCCAGGTCCTACGAGCAGTACTTC.

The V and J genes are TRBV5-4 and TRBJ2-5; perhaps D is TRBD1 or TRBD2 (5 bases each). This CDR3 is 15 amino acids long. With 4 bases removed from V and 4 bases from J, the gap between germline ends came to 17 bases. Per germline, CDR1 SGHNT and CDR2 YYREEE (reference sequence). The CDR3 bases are TGTGCCAGCAGCGGGGGATTTCCGGCTCGAGAGACCCAGTACTTC. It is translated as CASSGGFPARETQYF.

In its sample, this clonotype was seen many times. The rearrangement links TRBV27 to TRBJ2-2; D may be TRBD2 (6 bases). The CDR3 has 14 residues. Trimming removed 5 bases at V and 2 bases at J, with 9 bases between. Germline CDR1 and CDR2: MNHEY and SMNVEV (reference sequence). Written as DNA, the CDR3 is TGTGCCAGCAGTCTGGAGGGCAACACCGGGGAGCTGTTTTTT. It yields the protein CASSLEGNTGELFF.

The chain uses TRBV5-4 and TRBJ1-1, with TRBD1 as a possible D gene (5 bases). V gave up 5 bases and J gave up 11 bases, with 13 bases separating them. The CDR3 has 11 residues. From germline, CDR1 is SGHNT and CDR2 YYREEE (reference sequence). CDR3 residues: CASRASGDAFF. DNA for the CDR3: TGTGCCAGCAGGGCTAGTGGGGACGCTTTCTTT. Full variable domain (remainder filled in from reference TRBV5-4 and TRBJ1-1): ETGVTQSPTHLIKTRGQQVTLRCSSQSGHNTVSWYQQALGQGPQFIFQYYREEENGRGNFPPRFSGLQFPNYSSELNVNALELDDSALYLCASRASGDAFFGQGTRLTVV.

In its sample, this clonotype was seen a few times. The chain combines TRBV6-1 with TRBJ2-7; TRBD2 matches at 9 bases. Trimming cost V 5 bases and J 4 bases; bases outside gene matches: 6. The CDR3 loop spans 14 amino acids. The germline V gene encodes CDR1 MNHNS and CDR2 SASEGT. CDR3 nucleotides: TGTGCCAGCAGTCAACGCGGGGGGGCATACGAGCAGTACTTC. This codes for CASSQRGGAYEQYF.

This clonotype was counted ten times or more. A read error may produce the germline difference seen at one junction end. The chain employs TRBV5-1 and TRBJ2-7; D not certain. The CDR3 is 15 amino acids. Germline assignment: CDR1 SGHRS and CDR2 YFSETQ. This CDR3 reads CASSWAVLSSYEQHF. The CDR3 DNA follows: TGCGCCAGCAGCTGGGCCGTCCTGAGCTCCTACGAGCAGCACTTC.

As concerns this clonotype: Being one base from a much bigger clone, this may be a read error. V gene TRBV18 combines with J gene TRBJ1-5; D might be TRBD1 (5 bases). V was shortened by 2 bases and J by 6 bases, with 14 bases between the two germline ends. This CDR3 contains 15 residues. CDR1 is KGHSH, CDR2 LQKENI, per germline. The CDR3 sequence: CASSPELMGVQPQHF. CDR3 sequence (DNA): TGTGCCAGCTCACCAGAACTTATGGGGGTTCAGCCCCAGCATTTT.

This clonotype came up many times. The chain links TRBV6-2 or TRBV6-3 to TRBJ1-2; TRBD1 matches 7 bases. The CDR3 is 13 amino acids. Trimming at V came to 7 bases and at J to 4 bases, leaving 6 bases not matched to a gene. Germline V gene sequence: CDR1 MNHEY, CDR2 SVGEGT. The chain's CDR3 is CASTFRGIYGYTF. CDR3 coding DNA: TGTGCCAGCACCTTCAGGGGGATCTATGGCTACACCTTC.

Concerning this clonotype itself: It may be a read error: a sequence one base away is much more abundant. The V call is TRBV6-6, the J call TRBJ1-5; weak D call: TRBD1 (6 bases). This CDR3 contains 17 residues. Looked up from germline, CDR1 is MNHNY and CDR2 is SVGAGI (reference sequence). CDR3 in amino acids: CASSHPRDTLSSQPQHF. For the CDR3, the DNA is TGTGCCAGCAGTCACCCTCGGGACACCCTTAGCAGTCAGCCCCAGCATTTT.

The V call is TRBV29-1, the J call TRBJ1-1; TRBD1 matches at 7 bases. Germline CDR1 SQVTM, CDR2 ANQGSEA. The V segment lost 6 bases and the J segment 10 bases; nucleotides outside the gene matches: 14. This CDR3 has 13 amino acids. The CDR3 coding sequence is TGCAGCGTGCCCCCGGGGCAGGGGGTGCGAGCTTTCTTT. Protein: CSVPPGQGVRAFF.

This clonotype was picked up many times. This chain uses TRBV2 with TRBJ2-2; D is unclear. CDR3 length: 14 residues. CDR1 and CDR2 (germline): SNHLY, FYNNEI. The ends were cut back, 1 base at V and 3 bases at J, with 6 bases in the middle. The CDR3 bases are TGTGCCAGCAGTGAAGGGCCGTACACCGGGGAGCTGTTTTTT. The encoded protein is CASSEGPYTGELFF.

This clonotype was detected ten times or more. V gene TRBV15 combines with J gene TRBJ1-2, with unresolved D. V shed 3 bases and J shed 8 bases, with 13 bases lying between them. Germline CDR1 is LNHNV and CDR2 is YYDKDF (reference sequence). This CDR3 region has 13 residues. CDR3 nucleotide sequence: TGTGCCACCAGCAGGGATTTTTACAGCGGCTACACCTTC. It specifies CATSRDFYSGYTF.

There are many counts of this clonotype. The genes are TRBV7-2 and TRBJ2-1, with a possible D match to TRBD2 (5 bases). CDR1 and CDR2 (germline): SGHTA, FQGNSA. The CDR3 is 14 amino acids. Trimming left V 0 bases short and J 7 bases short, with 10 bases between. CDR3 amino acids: CASSLAAGANEQFF. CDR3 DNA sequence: TGTGCCAGCAGCTTAGCGGCGGGCGCGAATGAGCAGTTCTTC.